The rows below give T cell receptor beta chains drawn from one sample of a study of blood T cell repertoires in COVID-19. Some clones are missing from TCRdb's copy, which holds only in-frame ones; the method was immunoSEQ multiplex PCR. The sample records 100,000 or so clones, around 88% being singletons. Sequenced material: peripheral blood. These receptors came from a human donor in a cohort sampled during active COVID-19. CDR3s leave out the opening cysteine and the closing phenylalanine or tryptophan. Each record gives: J gene, V gene, CDR3 protein.

TRBJ2-7 TRBV3-1/TRBV3-2 ASSPISGRGDEQY
TRBJ1-4 TRBV18 ASSPSYEKLF
TRBJ1-1 TRBV5-1 ASSKGQGGNTEAF
TRBJ2-5 TRBV18 ASSPLQRAYQETQY
TRBJ2-5 TRBV7-9 ASSRGLAGGFKETQY
TRBJ1-3 TRBV7-6 ASSPAARGNTIY
TRBJ2-7 TRBV7-8 ASSLGLAGGGSYEQY
TRBJ2-3 TRBV5-1 ASSLGGRAPTDTQY
TRBJ2-5 TRBV6-5 ASSYSDSQETQY
TRBJ1-6 TRBV11-2 ASSSPWGQKGNSPLH
TRBJ2-1 TRBV7-9 ASSFGTSLLLYNEQF
TRBJ2-5 TRBV7-2 ASSRLAGGWGETQY
TRBJ2-7 TRBV5-1 ASSLGQGAYEQY
TRBJ2-7 TRBV29-1 SVVRVSPYEQY
TRBJ2-5 TRBV21-1 ASSKARRGETQY